Below, one TCR beta chain is given with its context. The antigen remains undetermined. The data belong to a study of regulatory T cells in long-lasting Graves disease. CDR1 LNHDA and CDR2 SQIVND come from the germline V gene (reference sequence). After removal of 7 bases from V and 5 bases from J, the junction contained 8 bases not matched to a gene. This CDR3 has 15 residues. Study findings and constraints: Patients with persistent disease showed a bias toward TRBV28, TRBJ1-2 and TRBJ2-5.

Time point described: persistent/refractory GD, antithyroid drugs over 5 years with positive TRAb. Extracted PBMC RNA gave rise to the TCR library. Construction of the TCR beta libraries employed iRepertoire HTBI primers in conjunction with Arm-PCR of CDR3 regions. TCRdb ran MiXCR on the multiplex PCR reads and lists one entry per CDR3 protein. The sample lists fewer than 400,000 distinct CDR3 sequences; around 21% were seen once. The clonotype comes from a female donor with Graves disease. The chain uses TRBV19 and TRBJ1-6, with TRBD1 matching 7 bases. The sample consisted of peripheral blood mononuclear cells (PBMCs), taken when the disease was refractory, from a patient treated with antithyroid drugs. This chain's CDR3 is CASKILDRDNSPLHF. CDR3 DNA: TGTGCCAGTAAAATCCTCGACAGGGATAATTCACCCCTCCACTTT.